This T cell receptor beta chain stems from a study of control samples from healthy donors and cancer patients (dated by TCRdb to the early 2020s). Regarding this clone: Its target antigen remains unknown. No base qualities exist here, and no much larger clone lies one base off it.

Libraries were built with the immunoSEQ multiplex PCR assay. Held by TCRdb, this immuneACCESS table contains in-frame sequences only and omits some clones. Under half of the omission traces to an unresolved V gene where checked; the cause of the rest is unknown. A total of around 140,000 clones appear in this sample, about 90% of them only once. The top ten constitute approximately 7.2% of the sample. The sequence was collected from a man aged 18 to 30 in good health. The sample consisted of blood.

CDR3 region: CASSDSKGTGTFRGNIGYTF. The sequence in DNA is TGTGCCAGCAGTGACTCGAAAGGGACAGGTACGTTCAGGGGCAACATCGGCTACACCTTC. Recombination connected TRBV6-4 to TRBJ1-2; 8 bases in the junction line up with TRBD1. For this chain, trimming is 0 bases at the V end and 8 bases at the J end, and the number of junction bases without a gene match is 23. CDR1 and CDR2 were assigned from the germline V gene as MRHNA and SNTAGT. The CDR3 measures 20 amino acids from cysteine to phenylalanine. Of all the DNA, just the CDR3 is kept, 60 bases in frame from base 1.